Each of the 21 T cell receptor beta chains below was sequenced from the same sample in a study of response to subunit inactivated influenza vaccine. A single record per CDR3 protein comes from TCRdb applying MiXCR to the RT-PCR reads. The sample has about half a million distinct CDR3 sequences, around 25% seen once. The sample consisted of CD4+ T cells sorted from PBMCs, taken around 5 days after vaccination. Receptors were obtained from a man in his forties or fifties who received an inactivated influenza vaccine.

The count of this clonotype is one. The rearrangement uses TRBV11-3 and TRBJ2-2, with 8 bases that match TRBD1. The CDR3 spans 16 residues. Germline-derived CDR1 and CDR2 are SGHNT and YENEEA. The V gene end was trimmed by 5 bases and the J gene end by 3 bases; junction bases not matched to a gene: 8. CDR3 sequence reads: CASSAGTGRDTGELFF. CDR3 nucleotides: TGTGCCAGCAGCGCCGGGACAGGACGCGACACCGGGGAGCTGTTTTTT.

V and J are TRBV12-3 or TRBV12-4 and TRBJ2-5; 9 bases map to TRBD2. Unmatched junction bases numbered 3, after V lost 1 base and J lost 6 bases. CDR3 length: 14 residues. In DNA form, the CDR3 reads TGTGCCAGCAGTTTAGGGTCTAGCGGGAAGACCCAGTACTTC. This encodes CASSLGSSGKTQYF.

In its sample, this clonotype was seen a few times. This chain links TRBV29-1 with TRBJ1-3; 7 bases map to TRBD1. J lost 2 bases, V lost 0 bases, and 1 base had no gene match. In germline, CDR1 is SQVTM, CDR2 ANQGSEA. CDR3 length: 14 residues. As DNA, the CDR3 is TGCAGCGTTGAAGATAGGGGGCCTGGAAACACCATATATTTT. Translating it yields CSVEDRGPGNTIYF. Looking up the rest from reference TRBV29-1 and TRBJ1-3 gives the full variable domain: SAVISQKPSRDICQRGTSLTIQCQVDSQVTMMFWYRQQPGQSLTLIATANQGSEATYESGFVIDKFPISRPNLTFSTLTVSNMSPEDSSIYLCSVEDRGPGNTIYFGEGSWLTVV.

Here the CDR3 DNA reads TGTGCCAGCAGTTATATGGTCCCCGGGGAGCTGTTTTTT. It encodes CASSYMVPGELFF. This rearrangement joins TRBV6-5 to TRBJ2-2; D unclear. V was trimmed by 3 bases and J by 6 bases, leaving 8 bases between them. The CDR3 length is 13 residues. Germline V lookup: CDR1 MNHEY, CDR2 SVGAGI.

This chain uses TRBV29-1 with TRBJ2-5, with 7 bases aligning to TRBD2. The J segment lost 5 bases and the V segment lost 2 bases, leaving 2 bases of the junction unmatched. The CDR3 consists of 12 residues. CDR1 SQVTM and CDR2 ANQGSEA come from the germline V gene. The CDR3 protein is CSVEMGGETQYF. In DNA form, the CDR3 reads TGCAGCGTTGAAATGGGAGGGGAGACCCAGTACTTC.

This clonotype was detected a few times. The chain couples TRBV5-1 to TRBJ2-5; D is perhaps TRBD1 (6 bases). V was trimmed by 0 bases and J by 3 bases, leaving 9 bases between them. Per the germline V gene, CDR1 is SGHRS and CDR2 is YFSETQ. This CDR3 comprises 14 residues. CDR3 amino acids: CASSLVGAKETQYF. The CDR3 region has the DNA TGCGCCAGCAGCTTGGTGGGGGCCAAAGAGACCCAGTACTTC.

The genes are TRBV10-3 and TRBJ2-1; D not certain. The CDR3 runs to 12 residues. The germline V gene has CDR1 ENHRY and CDR2 SYGVKD. V was trimmed by 3 bases and J by 7 bases, leaving 7 bases between them. The CDR3 bases are TGTGCCATCAGTGACGGTTCGAATGAGCAGTTCTTC. Translated: CAISDGSNEQFF.

This clonotype was counted a few times. This CDR3 reads CASRIGWARGAEQFF. CDR3 coding DNA: TGTGCCAGCAGAATCGGGTGGGCCAGGGGTGCTGAGCAGTTCTTC. V gene TRBV6-1 combines with J gene TRBJ2-1; perhaps TRBD1 as D (6 bases). Germline assignment: CDR1 MNHNS and CDR2 SASEGT. V was trimmed by 6 bases and J by 9 bases, leaving 21 bases between them. This CDR3 is built from 15 residues.

A few counts support this clonotype. This chain joins TRBV6-1 and TRBJ2-1, with D maybe TRBD1 (8 bases). With 6 bases removed from V and 0 bases from J, the gap between germline ends came to 15 bases. CDR1 is MNHNS and CDR2 is SASEGT in the germline V gene. The CDR3 covers 16 residues. The CDR3 sequence is CASRATGGGSYNEQFF. CDR3 in DNA: TGTGCCAGCAGGGCAACAGGGGGGGGCTCCTACAATGAGCAGTTCTTC.

The chain carries TRBV7-2 and TRBJ2-5, with 9 bases fitting TRBD1. Trimming cost V 5 bases and J 2 bases; bases outside gene matches: 9. This CDR3 contains 16 residues. The germline V gene encodes CDR1 SGHTA and CDR2 FQGNSA. The CDR3: CASSPGTGQLQETQYF. In DNA, the CDR3 is TGTGCCAGCAGCCCCGGGACAGGGCAGCTACAAGAGACCCAGTACTTC.

CDR3 coding DNA: TGTGCCAGCAGCTTCGCCGACAGGGCCGAAGCTTTCTTT. Its protein is CASSFADRAEAFF. V gene TRBV28 combines with J gene TRBJ1-1; 7 bases line up with TRBD1. The CDR3 is 13 amino acids. Germline lookup yields CDR1 MDHEN and CDR2 SYDVKM. The J segment lost 8 bases and the V segment lost 6 bases, leaving 9 bases of the junction unmatched.

The rearrangement joins TRBV29-1 to TRBJ2-3; 10 nucleotides agree with TRBD1. The V segment lost 6 bases and the J segment 4 bases; nucleotides outside the gene matches: 4. Germline-derived CDR1 and CDR2 are SQVTM and ANQGSEA. CDR3 length: 13 amino acids. The CDR3: CSVSGTGADTQYF. CDR3 nucleotide sequence: TGCAGCGTCTCCGGGACAGGGGCAGATACGCAGTATTTT.

This clonotype came up a few times. This rearrangement joins TRBV20-1 to TRBJ2-7; 8 nucleotides line up with TRBD2. J gave up 3 bases and V 6 bases, and 7 bases lay outside the gene matches. This CDR3 has 13 residues. The germline V gene has CDR1 DFQATT and CDR2 SNEGSKA (reference sequence). CDR3 DNA: TGCAGTGCAGCAGGACTAGCTGGCTACGAGCAGTACTTC. Its protein is CSAAGLAGYEQYF.

The sample holds a few counts of this clonotype. The chain couples TRBV11-2 to TRBJ2-1; D possibly corresponds to TRBD2 (8 bases). Germline CDR1 and CDR2: SGHAT and FQNNGV. Trimming pared 1 base from V and 6 bases from J, leaving 19 bases between. The CDR3 runs 17 residues. This chain's CDR3 is CASSLGALGRGLNEQFF. As DNA, the CDR3 is TGTGCCAGCAGCTTAGGTGCGCTCGGGAGGGGGCTCAATGAGCAGTTCTTC.

This clonotype was counted many times. V and J are TRBV7-8 and TRBJ2-6; D may be TRBD2 (6 bases). This CDR3 region has 19 residues. V lost 1 base to trimming and J lost 0 bases, with 16 bases between them. CDR1 is SGHVS and CDR2 is FQNEAQ in the germline V gene. CDR3 sequence (DNA): TGTGCCAGCAGCTTAGTGAGACGGGAGTGGCGCTCTGGGGCCAACGTCCTGACTTTC. As protein: CASSLVRREWRSGANVLTF. Drawing the rest from reference TRBV7-8 and TRBJ2-6, the complete variable domain is GAGVSQSPRYKVAKRGQDVALRCDPISGHVSLFWYQQALGQGPEFLTYFQNEAQLDKSGLPSDRFFAERPEGSVSTLKIQRTQQEDSAVYLCASSLVRREWRSGANVLTFGAGSRLTVL.

This sequence joins TRBV11-2 and TRBJ2-1; D unresolved. Per germline, CDR1 SGHAT and CDR2 FQNNGV. The CDR3 runs 12 residues. Trimming took 6 bases from V and 15 from J, leaving 18 bases between them. This CDR3 is CASSFDQDRWFF. The CDR3 nucleotides are TGTGCCAGCAGTTTCGATCAGGATCGGTGGTTCTTC.

The V call is TRBV20-1, the J call TRBJ2-7; weak D call: TRBD1 (5 bases). With 6 bases removed from V and 4 bases from J, the gap between germline ends came to 13 bases. The V gene's germline CDR1 is DFQATT and CDR2 SNEGSKA (reference sequence). This CDR3 contains 12 residues. As DNA, the CDR3 is TGCAGTGCCAACGGACATTTTTACGAGCAGTACTTC. This encodes CSANGHFYEQYF.

This CDR3 is CALKADYEQYF. The CDR3 DNA follows: TGTGCCCTTAAGGCGGACTACGAGCAGTACTTC. The chain recombines TRBV6-1 with TRBJ2-7; D remains unclear. Germline CDR1 and CDR2: MNHNS and SASEGT. Trimming removed 11 bases at V and 3 bases at J, with 11 bases between. The CDR3 is 11 residues long.

This clonotype was seen only a few times. This chain joins TRBV5-1 and TRBJ2-7; D possibly corresponds to TRBD2 (6 bases). Trimming stripped 0 bases from V and 2 bases from J, with 18 bases between. This CDR3 is built from 17 residues. Germline-derived CDR1 and CDR2 are SGHRS and YFSETQ. The CDR3 reads CASSLAGGGTHTYEQYF. CDR3 coding DNA: TGCGCCAGCAGCTTGGCCGGTGGAGGGACCCATACCTACGAGCAGTACTTC. Full variable domain (outside the CDR3, taken from reference TRBV5-1 and TRBJ2-7): KAGVTQTPRYLIKTRGQQVTLSCSPISGHRSVSWYQQTPGQGLQFLFEYFSETQRNKGNFPGRFSGRQFSNSRSEMNVSTLELGDSALYLCASSLAGGGTHTYEQYFGPGTRLTVT.

The chain uses TRBV5-1 and TRBJ2-1; 13 bases align to TRBD2. Losses at the gene ends were 3 bases for V and 7 bases for J; bases not matched to a gene: 4. The CDR3 has 15 residues. Germline V lookup: CDR1 SGHRS, CDR2 YFSETQ. As DNA, the CDR3 is TGCGCCAGCAGCTACGGGACTAGCGGGGTTAATGAGCAGTTCTTC. Translation gives CASSYGTSGVNEQFF.

V usage is TRBV27 and J usage is TRBJ1-1; D perhaps matches TRBD1 (6 bases). CDR3 length: 16 residues. Germline V gives CDR1 MNHEY, CDR2 SMNVEV (reference sequence). Trimming took off 10 bases at V and 1 base at J, with 22 bases between the two ends. CDR3 in DNA: TGTGCCACCTTAAAGGGGGTGGGACGGAGGAACACTGAAGCTTTCTTT. It codes for CATLKGVGRRNTEAFF.